This entry concerns a single TCR beta chain. Its antigen is unidentified. The sample belongs to a study of T cell responses to AZD1222 COVID-19 vaccine. Study conclusions and caveats: Donor demographics were predominantly white British with a female majority; clonal diversity may be underestimated. Vaccine-related CD4 TCRs covered spike, predominating at 160-218 and 743-854. Spike-specific TCR breadth and depth were elevated following two AZD1222 doses. Reportedly, nearly half the spike-specific TCRs target unmutated variant regions.

This table comes from immunoSEQ multiplex PCR, and its TCRdb copy is limited to in-frame clones, with some not included. The sample lists over 100,000 clones; roughly 87% were seen once. Here the sequenced sample was peripheral blood, taken on day 0 of AZD1222 vaccination. The TCR originated in an adult in good health.

The CDR3 DNA reads as TGTGCCAGTGGGCCGAGCGGAAGCACTGAAGCTTTCTTT. It codes for CASGPSGSTEAFF. The gene calls are TRBV19 and TRBJ1-1; D call uncertain. The V and J ends lost 8 bases and 4 bases respectively, with 14 bases between them. CDR1 is LNHDA, CDR2 SQIVND, per germline (reference sequence). The CDR3 has 13 amino acids.